This T cell receptor beta chain was found in a study of blood T cell repertoires in COVID-19. Sequencing was performed with immunoSEQ multiplex PCR; in TCRdb, only in-frame clones are kept and a portion is missing. The repertoire holds fewer than 200,000 clones, with about 84% as singletons. After removal of 5 bases from V and 0 bases from J, the junction contained 1 base not matched to a gene. CDR1 and CDR2 from the germline V gene are SGHDN and FVKESK. The CDR3 sequence is 15 residues long. The chain uses TRBV14 and TRBJ2-7, with 13 bases matching TRBD2. The sequenced material came from PBMCs or T cells enriched from blood (not recorded which). This clonotype originated in a man aged 50 or older who had recovered from COVID-19. This chain's CDR3 is CASSRTSGSSYEQYF. The CDR3 DNA reads TGTGCCAGCAGCAGGACTAGCGGGAGCTCCTACGAGCAGTACTTC.